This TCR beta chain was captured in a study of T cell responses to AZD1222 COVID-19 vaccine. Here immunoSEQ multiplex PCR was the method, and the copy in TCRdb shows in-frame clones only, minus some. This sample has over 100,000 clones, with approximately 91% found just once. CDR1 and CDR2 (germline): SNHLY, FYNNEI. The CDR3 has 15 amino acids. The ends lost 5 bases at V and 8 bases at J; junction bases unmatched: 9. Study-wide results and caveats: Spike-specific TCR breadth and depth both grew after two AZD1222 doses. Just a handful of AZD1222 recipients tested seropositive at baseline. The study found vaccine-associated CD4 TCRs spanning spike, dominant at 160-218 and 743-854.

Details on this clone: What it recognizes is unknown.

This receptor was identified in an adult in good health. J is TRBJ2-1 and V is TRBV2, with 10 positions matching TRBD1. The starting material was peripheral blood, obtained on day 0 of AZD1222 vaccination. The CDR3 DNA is TGTGCCAGCAGTCGGACCGGGACAGGGGTCGATGAGCAGTTCTTC. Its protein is CASSRTGTGVDEQFF.